This record covers a single T cell receptor (beta chain). The V gene's germline CDR1 is LGHDT and CDR2 YNNKEL (reference sequence). This CDR3 is built from 13 residues. Trimming took 6 bases from V and 11 from J; bases not matched to a gene: 10. The data derive from a study of blood T cell repertoires in COVID-19. Looking at the study overall: Samples of COVID-19 (acute and convalescent) were obtained from the United States, Italy and Spain. The cDNA or gDNA used as material had been derived from T cells, B-cell-depleted T cells, or PBMCs.

Original methodology: Reference gene primer amplification yielded estimated nucleated cell counts. The data were produced by immunoSEQ multiplex PCR, yet TCRdb's version contains in-frame clones alone and is incomplete. The V and J calls and the clone size are those of that table, but D and trimming were determined from the DNA. This sample carries about 130,000 clones, approximately 83% of them seen once, and the ten largest clones take 8.5% to 10%. This sequence originates from a man aged 40-55 years with active or convalescent COVID-19. Sequencing input: peripheral blood. The rearrangement links TRBV3-1 (or the pseudogene TRBV3-2) to TRBJ1-1, with 9 positions matching TRBD1. The CDR3: CASSRQGVSMAFF. The CDR3, as DNA: TGTGCCAGCAGTCGACAGGGGGTTTCAATGGCTTTCTTT.